These 23 T cell receptor beta chains were sequenced from one sample in a study of CD8 T cells in ankylosing spondylitis. Each CDR3 protein gets one entry after TCRdb re-called the 5' RACE reads with MiXCR. The sample holds about 190,000 distinct CDR3 sequences, about an eighth seen once. What was sequenced was blood, either unsorted or a sorted T cell fraction (not recorded which). The receptors derive from a female donor with ankylosing spondylitis or in good health (not recorded which).

This clonotype was recorded at least ten times. The chain carries TRBV6-1 and TRBJ1-5; the D gene is possibly TRBD1 (5 bases). Per the germline V gene, CDR1 is MNHNS and CDR2 is SASEGT. V was pared by 8 bases and J by 8 bases, with 16 bases between. The CDR3 length is 13 residues. CDR3 sequence reads: CASHQSGGEPQHF. CDR3 sequence (DNA): TGTGCCAGCCATCAGAGCGGGGGAGAGCCCCAGCATTTT.

The J gene is TRBJ2-7, the V gene TRBV12-3 or TRBV12-4, with TRBD2 as a possible D gene (5 bases). V dropped 7 bases and J dropped 5 bases, with 12 bases sitting between them. This CDR3 has 12 amino acids. CDR3 region: CASMSREHEQYF. The CDR3 DNA reads as TGTGCCAGCATGTCCCGGGAACACGAGCAGTACTTC.

This clonotype was seen at least ten times. The V gene is TRBV29-1, the J gene TRBJ2-7, with D possibly TRBD1 on 6 matching bases. CDR3 length equals 13 residues. Germline V gene lookup returns CDR1 SQVTM and CDR2 ANQGSEA. Trimming shortened V by 3 bases and J by 7 bases, and 16 bases separated the two germline ends. CDR3 sequence reads: CSVEVTGFSEQYF. CDR3 coding DNA: TGCAGCGTTGAGGTTACAGGGTTTTCGGAGCAGTACTTC.

The chain is built from TRBV20-1 and TRBJ2-1; D not resolved. CDR1 and CDR2 from the germline V gene are DFQATT and SNEGSKA (reference sequence). The V end was cut by 3 bases, the J end by 7 bases, with 16 bases between. The CDR3 covers 14 residues. CDR3 sequence (DNA): TGCAGTGCTAGCCTACCGAGCTCAAGGAATGAGCAGTTCTTC. It codes for CSASLPSSRNEQFF.

The chain combines TRBV5-1 with TRBJ2-2; D is uncertain. Germline CDR1 SGHRS, CDR2 YFSETQ. V lost 2 bases and J lost 6, with 11 bases in between. The CDR3 covers 14 residues. The CDR3 coding sequence is TGCGCCAGCAGCTTCGGTGGGTGGCCCGGGGAGCTGTTTTTT. This translates into CASSFGGWPGELFF.

This clonotype was recorded many times. The rearrangement uses TRBV28 and TRBJ1-1; 8 bases are shared with TRBD1. The CDR3 loop spans 15 amino acids. V lost 5 bases and J lost 5; bases outside the gene matches: 10. Germline V gene lookup returns CDR1 MDHEN and CDR2 SYDVKM. CDR3 coding DNA: TGTGCCAGCAGTATAACGGACAGGGTGGGGACTGAAGCTTTCTTT. It codes for CASSITDRVGTEAFF. The full variable domain, its missing parts supplied by reference TRBV28 and TRBJ1-1, is DVKVTQSSRYLVKRTGEKVFLECVQDMDHENMFWYRQDPGLGLRLIYFSYDVKMKEKGDIPEGYSVSREKKERFSLILESASTNQTSMYLCASSITDRVGTEAFFGQGTRLTVV.

Turning to this clonotype: Since a much larger clone is just one base distant, this may be a read error. The chain links TRBV12-3 or TRBV12-4 to TRBJ2-3; TRBD2 might be the D (5 bases). The CDR3 contains 14 residues. Trimming took off 3 bases at V and 8 bases at J, with 15 bases between the two ends. The CDR3 region has the DNA TGTGCCAGCAGTTTCTTGCAGTCTGGAGGTACGCAGTATTTT. Encoded protein: CASSFLQSGGTQYF.

The table lists this clonotype with a few counts. CDR3 residues: CASSLVMEGGMNTGELFF. CDR3 nucleotide sequence: TGTGCCAGCAGCTTAGTTATGGAGGGAGGGATGAACACCGGGGAGCTGTTTTTT. The chain employs TRBV11-2 and TRBJ2-2; 7 bases line up with TRBD2. Per germline, CDR1 SGHAT and CDR2 FQNNGV. The CDR3 is made up of 18 amino acids. V was clipped by 1 base and J by 1 base; unmatched bases: 9.

This clonotype was found a few times. The chain links TRBV3-1 to TRBJ2-2; D uncertain. V was cut by 1 base and J by 2 bases, with 8 bases left in between. CDR1 and CDR2 from the germline V gene are LGHDT and YNNKEL (reference sequence). The CDR3 runs 15 residues. The CDR3 DNA follows: TGTGCCAGCAGCCAAGTCGGAACCAACACCGGGGAGCTGTTTTTT. Translation gives CASSQVGTNTGELFF.

This clonotype showed up many times. The chain joins TRBV20-1 to TRBJ2-3; 11 bases match TRBD2. CDR1 and CDR2 from the germline V gene are DFQATT and SNEGSKA (reference sequence). This CDR3 is 16 amino acids long. V was pared by 1 base and J by 1 base, with 4 bases of the junction left unmatched. The DNA of the CDR3 is TGCAGTGCTAGAGGTGTACTAGCGGGAGGCACAGATACGCAGTATTTT. Amino acids: CSARGVLAGGTDTQYF.

J is TRBJ2-3 and V is TRBV11-1; 9 nucleotides line up with TRBD1. This CDR3 spans 19 amino acids. The junction had 22 bases not matched to a gene; V was cut back by 5 bases and J by 7 bases. Germline lookup yields CDR1 SGHAT and CDR2 FQDESV (reference sequence). Here the CDR3 DNA reads TGTGCCAGCAGCCGACCCTTGACTCGACAGGGGGTCTCCGTGAATACGCAGTATTTT. It specifies CASSRPLTRQGVSVNTQYF.

This clonotype was found many times. The chain is built from TRBV6-2 or TRBV6-3 and TRBJ2-2; 9 bases fit TRBD2. Germline CDR1 MNHEY, CDR2 SVGEGT. J gave up 6 bases and V 6 bases, and 8 bases lay outside the gene matches. This CDR3 is built from 15 residues. CDR3 residues: CASRIAGAWPGELFF. In DNA, the CDR3 is TGTGCCAGCAGAATAGCGGGAGCTTGGCCCGGGGAGCTGTTTTTT.

This rearrangement joins TRBV7-2 to TRBJ1-2; a possible D gene is TRBD1 (6 bases). V was pared by 1 base and J by 5 bases, with 17 bases between. The CDR3 has 16 amino acids. CDR1 is SGHTA and CDR2 is FQGNSA in the germline V gene. CDR3 protein: CASSLDPRRRGYGYTF. CDR3 nucleotides: TGTGCCAGCAGCTTAGACCCAAGGAGGAGGGGGTATGGCTACACCTTC.

In this sample, this clonotype turned up a few times. The CDR3 sequence: CSARQSSKDTQYF. CDR3 DNA: TGCAGTGCTAGACAGTCTAGCAAGGATACGCAGTATTTT. V and J are TRBV20-1 and TRBJ2-3; D is possibly TRBD2 (5 bases). CDR3 length: 13 amino acids. V gave up 2 bases and J gave up 6 bases, with 12 bases separating them. Germline V lookup: CDR1 DFQATT, CDR2 SNEGSKA (reference sequence).

This clonotype was seen many times. This chain uses TRBV7-2 with TRBJ1-5, with TRBD1 as a possible D gene (6 bases). The CDR3 runs to 14 residues. Germline V CDR1 and CDR2: SGHTA, FQGNSA. V lost 4 bases to trimming and J lost 9 bases, with 16 bases between them. CDR3 nucleotides: TGTGCCAGCAGCTCAGGGGTCCGAAATTCGCCCCAGCATTTT. Protein product: CASSSGVRNSPQHF.

The V and J genes are TRBV4-3 and TRBJ2-1, with 10 bases that match TRBD2. CDR1 LGHNA and CDR2 YSLEER come from the germline V gene. The length of the CDR3 is 17 residues. The V and J ends lost 4 bases and 4 bases, in that order; junction bases with no gene match: 10. CDR3 residues: CASSPDLTSGSYNEQFF. The CDR3 DNA reads TGCGCCAGCAGCCCCGACCTGACTAGCGGGTCGTACAATGAGCAGTTCTTC.

Ten or more counts support this clonotype. V is TRBV12-3 or TRBV12-4 and J is TRBJ1-3, with unresolved D. Between the trimmed V and J ends, which lost 7 bases and 4 bases, there was a span of 2 bases. This CDR3 is 10 amino acids long. CDR3 sequence (DNA): TGTGCCAGCATGGGAAACACCATATATTTT. It codes for CASMGNTIYF.

V is TRBV6-2 or TRBV6-3 and J is TRBJ1-5, with D maybe TRBD1 (6 bases). CDR1 and CDR2 from the germline V gene are MNHEY and SVGEGT. The CDR3 is made up of 13 amino acids. V was trimmed by 2 bases and J by 7 bases, leaving 9 bases between them. The chain's CDR3 is CASSYGGGQPQHF. DNA for the CDR3: TGTGCCAGCAGTTACGGAGGGGGACAGCCCCAGCATTTT.

This clonotype was recorded many times. The V gene is TRBV7-2, the J gene TRBJ2-5; 8 positions agree with TRBD2. CDR1 is SGHTA and CDR2 is FQGNSA in the germline V gene. The ends lost 3 bases at V and 2 bases at J; junction bases unmatched: 8. CDR3 length: 16 residues. CDR3 region: CASSFRRAGGQETQYF. The CDR3 nucleotides are TGTGCCAGCAGCTTCAGACGGGCGGGGGGACAAGAGACCCAGTACTTC.

This clonotype was counted at least ten times. The chain recombines TRBV27 with TRBJ2-7; weak D call: TRBD1 (6 bases). This CDR3 region has 16 residues. Per germline, CDR1 MNHEY and CDR2 SMNVEV (reference sequence). The ends were cut back, 0 bases at V and 4 bases at J, with 16 bases in the middle. The CDR3 loop is CASSLSRGRGRYEQYF. CDR3 in DNA: TGTGCCAGCAGTTTATCGAGAGGCAGGGGAAGGTACGAGCAGTACTTC.

This sequence joins TRBV7-6 and TRBJ2-1; perhaps TRBD2 as D (5 bases). CDR3 length: 17 residues. Trimming took 2 bases from V and 7 from J, leaving 21 bases between them. Germline V lookup: CDR1 SGHVS, CDR2 FNYEAQ. The CDR3, as DNA: TGTGCCAGCAGCTTACCGGCTGGGCGGAGGACTGCAAATGAGCAGTTCTTC. Translated: CASSLPAGRRTANEQFF.

This clonotype came up many times. The V and J genes are TRBV27 and TRBJ2-3, with D perhaps TRBD2 (5 bases). CDR1 and CDR2 (germline): MNHEY, SMNVEV (reference sequence). The ends were cut back, 0 bases at V and 0 bases at J, with 7 bases in the middle. The CDR3 contains 15 residues. DNA for the CDR3: TGTGCCAGCAGTTTATCGCAGCGGAGCACAGATACGCAGTATTTT. Translation gives CASSLSQRSTDTQYF.

This clonotype came up many times. The gene calls are TRBV29-1 and TRBJ2-6; D tentatively reads TRBD1 or TRBD2 (5 bases each). V was shortened by 2 bases and J by 0 bases, with 11 bases between the two germline ends. The CDR3 is 16 amino acids. Germline CDR1 reads SQVTM; CDR2 reads ANQGSEA. CDR3 sequence (DNA): TGCAGCGTTGAAAGGGACGTAAACTCTGGGGCCAACGTCCTGACTTTC. It specifies CSVERDVNSGANVLTF. Variable domain in full (rest from reference TRBV29-1 and TRBJ2-6): SAVISQKPSRDICQRGTSLTIQCQVDSQVTMMFWYRQQPGQSLTLIATANQGSEATYESGFVIDKFPISRPNLTFSTLTVSNMSPEDSSIYLCSVERDVNSGANVLTFGAGSRLTVL.